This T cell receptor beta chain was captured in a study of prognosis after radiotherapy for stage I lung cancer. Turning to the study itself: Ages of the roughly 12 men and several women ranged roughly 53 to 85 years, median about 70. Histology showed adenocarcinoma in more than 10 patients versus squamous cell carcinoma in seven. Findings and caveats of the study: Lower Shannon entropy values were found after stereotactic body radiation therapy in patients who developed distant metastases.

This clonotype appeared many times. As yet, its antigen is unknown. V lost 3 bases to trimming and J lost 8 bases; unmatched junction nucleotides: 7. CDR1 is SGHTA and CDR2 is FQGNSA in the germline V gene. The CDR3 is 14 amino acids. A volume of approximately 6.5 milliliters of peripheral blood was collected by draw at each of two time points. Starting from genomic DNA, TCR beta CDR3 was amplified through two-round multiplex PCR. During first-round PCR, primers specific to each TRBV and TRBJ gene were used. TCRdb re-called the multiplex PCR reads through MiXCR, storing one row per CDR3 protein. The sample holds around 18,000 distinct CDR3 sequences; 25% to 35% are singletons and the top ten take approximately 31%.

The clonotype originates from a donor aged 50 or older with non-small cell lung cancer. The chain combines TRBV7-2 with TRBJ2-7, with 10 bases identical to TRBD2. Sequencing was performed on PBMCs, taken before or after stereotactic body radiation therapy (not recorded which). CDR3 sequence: CASSFPLAGMKQYF. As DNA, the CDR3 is TGTGCCAGCAGCTTCCCACTAGCGGGAATGAAGCAGTACTTC.